The present TCR beta chain was sequenced within a study of T cells in Graves' hyperthyroidism and ophthalmopathy. This CDR3 is built from 14 residues. Germline loops: CDR1 SEHNR, CDR2 FQNEAQ (reference sequence). V gave up 0 bases and J gave up 8 bases, with 11 bases separating them. Findings and limits, study-wide: The model made its ophthalmopathy prediction, and onset followed a median approximately 6 months later.

From RNA transcripts, TCR beta CDR3 regions were amplified. First-round RT-PCR with HTBI primers amplified the TCR CDR3 region. TCRdb itself ran the multiplex PCR reads through MiXCR, one entry per CDR3 protein. Among about 380,000 distinct CDR3 sequences listed, roughly 13% were seen once. As to this clonotype: The antigen remains undetermined.

V and J are TRBV7-9 and TRBJ2-1; D is ambiguous. The clonotype was recovered from an older woman with Graves' hyperthyroidism. The sequenced sample was blood. CDR3 DNA: TGTGCCAGCAGCTTAGCGGGCCAAAACTATGAGCAGTTCTTC. It is translated as CASSLAGQNYEQFF.